A single sample gave rise to the 5 T cell receptor beta chains below, sequenced in a study of blood T cell repertoires in COVID-19. Generated by immunoSEQ multiplex PCR, the TCRdb table keeps only in-frame clones and is missing some. The sample includes around 190,000 clones, about 80% of them seen just once. The sequenced sample was peripheral blood. These receptors were taken from a woman aged 55-69 years with COVID-19, enrolled during active disease.

The rearrangement links TRBV6-4 to TRBJ1-1; D might be TRBD1 (5 bases). V was cut by 5 bases and J by 6 bases, with 19 bases left in between. This CDR3 region has 15 residues. Germline loops: CDR1 MRHNA, CDR2 SNTAGT. In DNA, the CDR3 is TGTGCCAGCAGTCCCAGGGTGGGGAGGCAAGCTGAAGCTTTCTTT. This translates into CASSPRVGRQAEAFF.

This rearrangement joins TRBV5-4 to TRBJ2-7; TRBD1 agrees at 10 bases. Germline trimming cut 4 bases from V and 9 bases from J; bases unmatched to any gene: 7. Germline V CDR1 and CDR2: SGHNT, YYREEE (reference sequence). The CDR3 is 13 residues long. CDR3 region: CASSHRQGAGQYF. Written as DNA, the CDR3 is TGTGCCAGCAGCCACCGACAGGGGGCTGGGCAGTACTTC.

The chain is built from TRBV3-1 (or the pseudogene TRBV3-2) and TRBJ1-4, with TRBD1 identical over 10 bases. Losses at the gene ends were 0 bases for V and 7 bases for J; bases not matched to a gene: 5. CDR3 length: 16 residues. Germline lookup yields CDR1 LGHDT and CDR2 YNNKEL (reference sequence). The CDR3 protein is CASSQDRTGGFEKLFF. The CDR3, as DNA: TGTGCCAGCAGCCAAGATCGGACAGGGGGATTTGAAAAACTGTTTTTT.

The V and J genes are TRBV3-1 (or the pseudogene TRBV3-2) and TRBJ1-2, with D unresolved. Germline CDR1 and CDR2: LGHDT and YNNKEL (reference sequence). Deletions cut 0 bases from V and 4 bases from J, with 12 bases between. This CDR3 is 15 amino acids long. This chain's CDR3 is CASSQDFARLYGYTF. CDR3 DNA sequence: TGTGCCAGCAGCCAAGATTTCGCCAGGCTCTATGGCTACACCTTC.

This chain connects TRBV6-2 or TRBV6-3 to TRBJ2-7; TRBD1 aligns across 9 bases. The CDR3 loop spans 15 amino acids. Germline CDR1 reads MNHEY; CDR2 reads SVGEGT. V was clipped by 6 bases and J by 3 bases; unmatched bases: 9. The CDR3 bases are TGTGCCAGCAGCTTCTCGGGACAGGGTCTCTACGAGCAGTACTTC. This codes for CASSFSGQGLYEQYF.